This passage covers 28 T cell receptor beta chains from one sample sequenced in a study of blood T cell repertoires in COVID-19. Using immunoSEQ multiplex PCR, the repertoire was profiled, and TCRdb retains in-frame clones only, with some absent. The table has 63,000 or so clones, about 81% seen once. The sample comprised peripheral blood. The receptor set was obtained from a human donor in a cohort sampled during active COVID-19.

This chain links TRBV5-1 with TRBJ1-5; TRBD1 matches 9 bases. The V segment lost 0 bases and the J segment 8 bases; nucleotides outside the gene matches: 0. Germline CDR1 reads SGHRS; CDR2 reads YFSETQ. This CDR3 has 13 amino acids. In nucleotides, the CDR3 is TGCGCCAGCAGCTTGGGACAGGGGGAGCCCCAGCATTTT. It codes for CASSLGQGEPQHF. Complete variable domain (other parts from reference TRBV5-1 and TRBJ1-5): KAGVTQTPRYLIKTRGQQVTLSCSPISGHRSVSWYQQTPGQGLQFLFEYFSETQRNKGNFPGRFSGRQFSNSRSEMNVSTLELGDSALYLCASSLGQGEPQHFGDGTRLSIL.

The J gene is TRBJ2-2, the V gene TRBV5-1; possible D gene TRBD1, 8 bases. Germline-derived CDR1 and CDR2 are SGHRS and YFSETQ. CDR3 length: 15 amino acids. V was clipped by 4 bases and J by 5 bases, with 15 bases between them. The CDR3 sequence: CASSRTGGETGELFF. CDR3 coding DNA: TGCGCCAGCAGCAGAACAGGGGGGGAAACCGGGGAGCTGTTTTTT.

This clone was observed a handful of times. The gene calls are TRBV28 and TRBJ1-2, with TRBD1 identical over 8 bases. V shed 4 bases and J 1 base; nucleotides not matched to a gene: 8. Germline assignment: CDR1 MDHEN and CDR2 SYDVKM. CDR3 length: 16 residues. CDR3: CASSSASGQGNYGYTF. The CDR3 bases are TGTGCCAGCAGTTCCGCCTCCGGACAGGGTAACTATGGCTACACCTTC.

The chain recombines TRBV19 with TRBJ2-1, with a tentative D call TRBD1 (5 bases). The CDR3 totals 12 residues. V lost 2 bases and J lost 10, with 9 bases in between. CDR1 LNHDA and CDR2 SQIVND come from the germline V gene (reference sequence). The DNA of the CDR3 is TGTGCCAGTAGTATAAGAGGACAAGAGCAGTTCTTC. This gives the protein CASSIRGQEQFF.

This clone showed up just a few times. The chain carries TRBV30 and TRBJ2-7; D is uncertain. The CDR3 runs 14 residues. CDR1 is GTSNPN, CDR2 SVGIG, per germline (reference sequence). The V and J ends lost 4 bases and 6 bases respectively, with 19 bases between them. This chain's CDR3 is CAWTSAAPIGEQYF. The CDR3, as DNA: TGTGCCTGGACGTCGGCGGCCCCTATTGGCGAGCAGTACTTC.

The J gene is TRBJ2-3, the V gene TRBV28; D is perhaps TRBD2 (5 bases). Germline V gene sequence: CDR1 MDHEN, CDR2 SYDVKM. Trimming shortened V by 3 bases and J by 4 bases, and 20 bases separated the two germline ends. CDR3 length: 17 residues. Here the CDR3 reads CASSFPPSGSPPDTQYF. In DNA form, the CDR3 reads TGTGCCAGCAGTTTCCCCCCCAGCGGATCGCCCCCAGATACGCAGTATTTT.

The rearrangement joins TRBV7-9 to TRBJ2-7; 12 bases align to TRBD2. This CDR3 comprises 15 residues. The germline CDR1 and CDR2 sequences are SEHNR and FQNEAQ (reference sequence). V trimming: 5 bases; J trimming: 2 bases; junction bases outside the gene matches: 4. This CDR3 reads CASSPTSGRTYEQYF. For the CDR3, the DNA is TGTGCCAGCAGCCCCACTAGCGGGAGGACCTACGAGCAGTACTTC.

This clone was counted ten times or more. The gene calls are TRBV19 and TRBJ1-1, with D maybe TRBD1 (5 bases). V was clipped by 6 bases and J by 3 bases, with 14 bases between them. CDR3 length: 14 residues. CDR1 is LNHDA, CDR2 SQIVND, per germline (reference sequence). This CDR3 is CASRFIGTYTEAFF. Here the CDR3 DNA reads TGTGCCAGTAGATTTATAGGGACTTACACTGAAGCTTTCTTT.

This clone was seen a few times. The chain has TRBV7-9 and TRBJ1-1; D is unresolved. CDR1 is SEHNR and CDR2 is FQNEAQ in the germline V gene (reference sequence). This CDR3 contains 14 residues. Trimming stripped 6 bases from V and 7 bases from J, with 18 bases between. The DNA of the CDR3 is TGTGCCAGCAGTCAGAGGTCCCGTTTCGGTGAAGCTTTCTTT. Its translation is CASSQRSRFGEAFF.

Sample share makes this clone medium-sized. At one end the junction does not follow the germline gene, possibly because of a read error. CDR3: CASSLVTDRAF. The CDR3 DNA follows: TGTGCCAGCAGCTTAGTGACAGACAGGGCCTTT. The V and J genes are TRBV7-2 and TRBJ1-1; TRBD1 matches 7 bases. CDR1 is SGHTA, CDR2 FQGNSA, per germline. The CDR3 has 11 residues.

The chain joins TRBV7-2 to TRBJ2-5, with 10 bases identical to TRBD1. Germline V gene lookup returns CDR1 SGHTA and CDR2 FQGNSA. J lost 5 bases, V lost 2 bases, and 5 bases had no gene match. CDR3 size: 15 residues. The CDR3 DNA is TGTGCCAGCAGCTTAACCCAGGGACAGGGGGAGACCCAGTACTTC. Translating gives CASSLTQGQGETQYF. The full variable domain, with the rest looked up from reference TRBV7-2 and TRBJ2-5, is GAGVSQSPSNKVTEKGKDVELRCDPISGHTALYWYRQSLGQGLEFLIYFQGNSAPDKSGLPSDRFSAERTGGSVSTLTIQRTQQEDSAVYLCASSLTQGQGETQYFGPGTRLLVL.

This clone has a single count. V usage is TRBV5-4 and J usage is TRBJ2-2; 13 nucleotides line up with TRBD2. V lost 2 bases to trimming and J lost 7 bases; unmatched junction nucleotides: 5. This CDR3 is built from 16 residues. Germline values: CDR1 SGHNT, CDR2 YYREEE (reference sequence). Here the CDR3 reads CASSLGLAGADGELFF. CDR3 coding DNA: TGTGCCAGCAGCTTAGGACTAGCGGGAGCTGACGGGGAGCTGTTTTTT.

The CDR3 reads CASSLAGLSSYEQYF. CDR3 in DNA: TGTGCCAGCAGTTTGGCAGGGCTTAGCTCCTACGAGCAGTACTTC. The chain is built from TRBV6-2 or TRBV6-3 and TRBJ2-7; D is perhaps TRBD1 (5 bases). The CDR3 has 15 amino acids. Germline loops: CDR1 MNHEY, CDR2 SVGEGT. V lost 4 bases and J 0 bases, leaving 13 bases between the germline ends.

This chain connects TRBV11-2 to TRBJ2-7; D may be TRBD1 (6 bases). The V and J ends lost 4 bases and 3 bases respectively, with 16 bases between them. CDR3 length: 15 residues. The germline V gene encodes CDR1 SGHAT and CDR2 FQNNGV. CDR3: CASSSPGAGVYEQYF. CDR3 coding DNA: TGTGCCAGCAGCTCCCCCGGGGCAGGGGTCTACGAGCAGTACTTC.

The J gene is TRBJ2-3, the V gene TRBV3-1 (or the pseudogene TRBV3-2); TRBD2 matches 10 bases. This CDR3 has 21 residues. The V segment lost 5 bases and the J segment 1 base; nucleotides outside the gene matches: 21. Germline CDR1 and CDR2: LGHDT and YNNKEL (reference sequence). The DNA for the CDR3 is TGTGCCAGCAGCACCCTCTGGCCGGGGACTAGCGCCGTTTCGGGCACAGATACGCAGTATTTT. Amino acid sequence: CASSTLWPGTSAVSGTDTQYF.

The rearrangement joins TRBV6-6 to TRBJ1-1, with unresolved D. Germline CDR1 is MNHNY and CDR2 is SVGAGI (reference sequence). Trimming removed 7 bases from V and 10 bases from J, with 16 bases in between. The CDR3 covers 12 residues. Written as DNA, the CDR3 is TGTGCCAGCATCCAAAGTGGGCGCCTAGCTTTCTTT. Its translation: CASIQSGRLAFF.

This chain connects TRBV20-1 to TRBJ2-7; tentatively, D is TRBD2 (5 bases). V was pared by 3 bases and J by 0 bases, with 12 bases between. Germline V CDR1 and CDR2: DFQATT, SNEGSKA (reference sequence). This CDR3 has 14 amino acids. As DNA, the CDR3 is TGCAGTGCTAGTACCACGGGAATCTCCTACGAGCAGTACTTC. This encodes CSASTTGISYEQYF.

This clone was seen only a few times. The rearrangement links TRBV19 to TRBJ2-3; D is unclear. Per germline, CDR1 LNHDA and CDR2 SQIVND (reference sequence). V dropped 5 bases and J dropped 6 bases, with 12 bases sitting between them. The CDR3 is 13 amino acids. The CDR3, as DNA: TGTGCCAGTAGTCTCGCGTTTCGGGATACGCAGTATTTT. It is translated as CASSLAFRDTQYF.

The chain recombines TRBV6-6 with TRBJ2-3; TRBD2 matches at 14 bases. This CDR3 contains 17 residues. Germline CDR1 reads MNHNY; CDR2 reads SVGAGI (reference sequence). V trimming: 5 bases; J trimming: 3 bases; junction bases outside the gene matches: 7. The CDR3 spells CASSRGLAGGTTDTQYF. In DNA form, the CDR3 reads TGTGCCAGCAGTCGAGGACTAGCGGGAGGCACAACAGATACGCAGTATTTT.

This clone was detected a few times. The DNA for the CDR3 is TGTGCCAGCAGCTTATCCCCTTTAATACAGGGAACCTTCGAAGCTTTCTTT. It codes for CASSLSPLIQGTFEAFF. The rearrangement links TRBV7-6 to TRBJ1-1; D is perhaps TRBD1 (6 bases). From germline, CDR1 is SGHVS and CDR2 FNYEAQ. CDR3 length: 17 residues. The V end was cut by 2 bases, the J end by 8 bases, with 24 bases between.

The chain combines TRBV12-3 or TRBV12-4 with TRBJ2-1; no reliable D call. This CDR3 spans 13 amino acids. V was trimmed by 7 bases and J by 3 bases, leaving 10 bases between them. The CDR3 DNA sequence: TGTGCCAGCAAAGACGGGTTCTACAATGAGCAGTTCTTC. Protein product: CASKDGFYNEQFF.

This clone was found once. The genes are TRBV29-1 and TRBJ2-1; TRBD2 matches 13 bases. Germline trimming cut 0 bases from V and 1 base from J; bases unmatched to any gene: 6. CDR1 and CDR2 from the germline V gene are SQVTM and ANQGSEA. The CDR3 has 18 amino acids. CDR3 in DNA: TGCAGCGTTGAAGAGGGGGGACTAGCGGGATGGTCCTACAATGAGCAGTTCTTC. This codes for CSVEEGGLAGWSYNEQFF.

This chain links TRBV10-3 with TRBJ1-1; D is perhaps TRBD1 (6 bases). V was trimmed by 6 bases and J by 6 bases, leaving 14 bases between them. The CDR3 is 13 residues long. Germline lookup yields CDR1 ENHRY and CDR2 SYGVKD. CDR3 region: CAISTGTRPEAFF. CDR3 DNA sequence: TGTGCCATCAGCACCGGGACAAGACCTGAAGCTTTCTTT.

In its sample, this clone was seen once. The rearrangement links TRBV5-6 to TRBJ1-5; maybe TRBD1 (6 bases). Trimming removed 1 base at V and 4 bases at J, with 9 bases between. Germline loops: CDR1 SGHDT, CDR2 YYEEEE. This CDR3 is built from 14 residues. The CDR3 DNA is TGTGCCAGCAGCTTGAGGGGGGGAAATCAGCCCCAGCATTTT. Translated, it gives CASSLRGGNQPQHF.

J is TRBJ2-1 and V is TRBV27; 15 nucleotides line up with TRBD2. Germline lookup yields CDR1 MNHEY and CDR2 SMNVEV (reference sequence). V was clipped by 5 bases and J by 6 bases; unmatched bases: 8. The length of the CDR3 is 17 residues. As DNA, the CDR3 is TGTGCCAGCAGTACCACGCCGGGACTAGCGGGAGGCAATGAGCAGTTCTTC. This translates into CASSTTPGLAGGNEQFF.

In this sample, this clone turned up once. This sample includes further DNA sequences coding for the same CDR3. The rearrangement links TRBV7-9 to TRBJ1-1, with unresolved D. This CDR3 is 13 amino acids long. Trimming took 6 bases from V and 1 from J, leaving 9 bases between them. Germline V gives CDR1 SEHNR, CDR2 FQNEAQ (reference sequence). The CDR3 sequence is CASSSRGNTEAFF. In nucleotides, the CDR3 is TGTGCCAGCAGTAGCAGAGGGAACACTGAAGCTTTCTTT.

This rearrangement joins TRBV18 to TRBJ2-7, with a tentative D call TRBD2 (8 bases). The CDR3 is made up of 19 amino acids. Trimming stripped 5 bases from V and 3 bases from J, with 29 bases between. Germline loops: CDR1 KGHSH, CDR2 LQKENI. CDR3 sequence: CASSKTRFSGTASNYEQYF. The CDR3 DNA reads TGTGCCAGCTCAAAAACTCGCTTTAGCGGGACAGCGAGCAACTACGAGCAGTACTTC.

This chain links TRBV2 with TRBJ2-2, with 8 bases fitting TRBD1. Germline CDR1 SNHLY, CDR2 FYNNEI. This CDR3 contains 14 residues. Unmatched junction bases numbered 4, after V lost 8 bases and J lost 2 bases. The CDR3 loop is CASGGQGNTGELFF. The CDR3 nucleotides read TGTGCCAGCGGTGGACAGGGTAACACCGGGGAGCTGTTTTTT.